This entry lists 14 T cell receptor beta chains sequenced from one sample in a study of blood T cell repertoires in COVID-19. Using immunoSEQ multiplex PCR, the repertoire was profiled, and TCRdb retains in-frame clones only, with some absent. The table records 140,000 or so clones, about 77% of them present only once. Sequences were obtained from peripheral blood. The source of these receptors is a man in his 60s with acute or convalescent COVID-19.

The V call is TRBV5-8, the J call TRBJ1-5; no clear D. Germline assignment: CDR1 SGHTS and CDR2 YDEGEE. V shed 6 bases and J shed 4 bases, with 11 bases lying between them. CDR3 size: 13 residues. The CDR3 loop is CASTEQWNQPQHF. The CDR3 bases are TGTGCCAGCACCGAACAGTGGAATCAGCCCCAGCATTTT. Drawing the rest from reference TRBV5-8 and TRBJ1-5, the complete variable domain is EAGVTQSPTHLIKTRGQQATLRCSPISGHTSVYWYQQALGLGLQFLLWYDEGEERNRGNFPPRFSGRQFPNYSSELNVNALELEDSALYLCASTEQWNQPQHFGDGTRLSIL.

This clone has a single count. This chain joins TRBV3-1 (or the pseudogene TRBV3-2) and TRBJ2-7, with TRBD2 identical over 7 bases. CDR3 size: 15 residues. Germline loops: CDR1 LGHDT, CDR2 YNNKEL (reference sequence). V lost 5 bases, J lost 6 bases, and 13 bases stayed unmatched. The CDR3, as DNA: TGTGCCAGCAGCTCCCCTTATGGGGGAGGGGTCGAGCAGTACTTC. Protein product: CASSSPYGGGVEQYF.

The V call is TRBV11-2, the J call TRBJ2-1; the match to TRBD2 covers 10 bases. CDR3 length equals 15 residues. The V segment lost 6 bases and the J segment 6 bases; nucleotides outside the gene matches: 8. The germline CDR1 and CDR2 sequences are SGHAT and FQNNGV. CDR3 bases: TGTGCCAGCAGGACCCAGTTAGCGGGAGGCAATGAGCAGTTCTTC. Protein product: CASRTQLAGGNEQFF. Filled out from reference TRBV11-2 and TRBJ2-1, the complete variable domain reads EAGVAQSPRYKIIEKRQSVAFWCNPISGHATLYWYQQILGQGPKLLIQFQNNGVVDDSQLPKDRFSAERLKGVDSTLKIQPAKLEDSAVYLCASRTQLAGGNEQFFGPGTRLTVL.

Concerning this clone itself: Within the sample, other DNA sequences also encode this same CDR3. This chain links TRBV10-3 with TRBJ2-1, with D hard to call. The germline gives CDR1 ENHRY, CDR2 SYGVKD. The CDR3 extends over 12 amino acids. The V end lost 2 bases, the J end lost 10 bases, and 9 bases lay between the germline ends. The CDR3 loop reads CAISELSREQFF. CDR3 DNA sequence: TGTGCCATCAGTGAGCTGAGCAGGGAGCAGTTCTTC.

This clone has only one observation. The V and J genes are TRBV28 and TRBJ2-1; D perhaps matches TRBD2 (6 bases). CDR3 length: 16 residues. Germline V gene lookup returns CDR1 MDHEN and CDR2 SYDVKM. Trimming took 3 bases from V and 1 from J, leaving 13 bases between them. CDR3 nucleotides: TGTGCCAGCAGTTTGGGGCTAGCGTTTTCCTACAATGAGCAGTTCTTC. Translation: CASSLGLAFSYNEQFF.

This chain connects TRBV19 to TRBJ1-6, with D possibly being TRBD1 (5 bases). This CDR3 is built from 13 residues. The V gene lost 5 bases and the J gene lost 7 bases, with 9 bases spanning the gap. Germline CDR1 and CDR2: LNHDA and SQIVND (reference sequence). CDR3 in DNA: TGTGCCAGTAGTTCAGGGTGGAATTCACCCCTCCACTTT. Translated, it gives CASSSGWNSPLHF. Full variable domain (outside the CDR3, taken from reference TRBV19 and TRBJ1-6): DGGITQSPKYLFRKEGQNVTLSCEQNLNHDAMYWYRQDPGQGLRLIYYSQIVNDFQKGDIAEGYSVSREKKESFPLTVTSAQKNPTAFYLCASSSGWNSPLHFGNGTRLTVT.

The CDR3 region has the DNA TGTGCCAGCAGCCAAGTAGCGGGAGCTATCGACGAGCAGTACTTC. Translated: CASSQVAGAIDEQYF. The gene calls are TRBV14 and TRBJ2-7, with 9 bases fitting TRBD2. CDR1 and CDR2 from the germline V gene are SGHDN and FVKESK. The CDR3 has 15 amino acids. The V segment lost 1 base and the J segment 5 bases; nucleotides outside the gene matches: 6.

This clone was counted a single time. The chain is built from TRBV3-1 (or the pseudogene TRBV3-2) and TRBJ1-1; D may be TRBD1 (6 bases). The germline CDR1 and CDR2 sequences are LGHDT and YNNKEL (reference sequence). The CDR3 is 14 amino acids. Trimming took 3 bases from V and 3 from J, leaving 11 bases between them. The CDR3 DNA sequence: TGTGCCAGCAGCCAGGGGGCGGGCTACACTGAAGCTTTCTTT. As protein: CASSQGAGYTEAFF.

This clone occurred once. The chain carries TRBV3-1 (or the pseudogene TRBV3-2) and TRBJ2-7; TRBD2 aligns across 12 bases. The germline V gene has CDR1 LGHDT and CDR2 YNNKEL (reference sequence). The V segment lost 1 base and the J segment 4 bases; nucleotides outside the gene matches: 2. CDR3 size: 15 residues. Here the CDR3 DNA reads TGTGCCAGCAGCCAAGGACTAGCGGGAGTGTACGAGCAGTACTTC. Its translation: CASSQGLAGVYEQYF.

This chain links TRBV19 with TRBJ1-1; weak D call: TRBD1 (5 bases). Germline V gives CDR1 LNHDA, CDR2 SQIVND (reference sequence). Trimming took 3 bases from V and 3 from J, leaving 8 bases between them. The CDR3 contains 13 residues. CDR3 in amino acids: CASSMQGDTEAFF. The DNA for the CDR3 is TGTGCCAGTAGTATGCAAGGGGACACTGAAGCTTTCTTT.

This sequence joins TRBV30 and TRBJ2-1; D is unresolved. V lost 3 bases to trimming and J lost 3 bases, with 3 bases between them. The CDR3 has 11 residues. The germline gives CDR1 GTSNPN, CDR2 SVGIG (reference sequence). The CDR3 region is CAWSGYNEQFF. CDR3 coding DNA: TGTGCCTGGAGCGGCTACAATGAGCAGTTCTTC.

The chain carries TRBV4-1 and TRBJ1-1; 8 bases match TRBD1. Germline V gives CDR1 MGHRA, CDR2 YSYEKL. The CDR3 is 14 residues long. The trim removed 3 bases at V and 4 bases at J, leaving 4 bases unmatched. Written as DNA, the CDR3 is TGCGCCAGCAGCCAGACAGGGGAGGCCACTGAAGCTTTCTTT. Translated, it gives CASSQTGEATEAFF.

The chain recombines TRBV28 with TRBJ2-7; TRBD2 matches at 7 bases. The CDR3 length is 14 residues. Germline lookup yields CDR1 MDHEN and CDR2 SYDVKM. V lost 4 bases to trimming and J lost 2 bases; unmatched junction nucleotides: 5. The CDR3: CASSSAGPTYEQYF. CDR3 DNA sequence: TGTGCCAGCAGTTCAGCGGGACCTACCTACGAGCAGTACTTC.

In regard to this clone: One base away lies a much larger clone, so this may be a sequencing read error. The V and J genes are TRBV10-3 and TRBJ1-5, with 7 positions matching TRBD1. Germline CDR1 and CDR2: ENHRY and SYGVKD. The CDR3 has 14 residues. The CDR3 loop is CAIGTDYSNQPRHF. CDR3 nucleotide sequence: TGTGCCATCGGGACAGACTATAGCAATCAGCCCCGGCATTTT.